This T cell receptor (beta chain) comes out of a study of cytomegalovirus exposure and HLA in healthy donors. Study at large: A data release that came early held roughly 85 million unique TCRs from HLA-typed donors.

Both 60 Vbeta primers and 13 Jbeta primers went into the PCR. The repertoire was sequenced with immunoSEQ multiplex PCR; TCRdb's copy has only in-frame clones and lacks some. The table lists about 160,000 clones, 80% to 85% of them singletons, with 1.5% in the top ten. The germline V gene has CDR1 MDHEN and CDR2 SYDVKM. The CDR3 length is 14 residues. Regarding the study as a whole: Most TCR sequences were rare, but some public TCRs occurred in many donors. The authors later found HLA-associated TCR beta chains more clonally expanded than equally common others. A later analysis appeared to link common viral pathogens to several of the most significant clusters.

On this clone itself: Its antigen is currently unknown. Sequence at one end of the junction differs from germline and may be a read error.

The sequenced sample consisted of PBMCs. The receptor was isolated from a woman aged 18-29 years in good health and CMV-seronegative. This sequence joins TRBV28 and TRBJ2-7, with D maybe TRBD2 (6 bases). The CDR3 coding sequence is TGTGCCAGCAGGGCCGGGACTTCGGTTCTCATTCCACGATTC. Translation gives CASRAGTSVLIPRF.